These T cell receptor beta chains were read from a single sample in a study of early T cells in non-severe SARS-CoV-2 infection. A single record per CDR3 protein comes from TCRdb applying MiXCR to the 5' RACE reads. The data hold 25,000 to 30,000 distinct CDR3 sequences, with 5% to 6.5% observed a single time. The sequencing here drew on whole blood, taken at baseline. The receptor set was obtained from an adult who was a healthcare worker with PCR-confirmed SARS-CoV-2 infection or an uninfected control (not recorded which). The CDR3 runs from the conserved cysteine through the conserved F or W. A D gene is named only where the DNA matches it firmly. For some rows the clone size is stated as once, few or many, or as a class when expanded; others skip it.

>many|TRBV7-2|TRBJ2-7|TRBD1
CASSEGQGLDEQYF
TGTGCCAGCAGCGAGGGACAGGGCCTCGACGAGCAGTACTTC
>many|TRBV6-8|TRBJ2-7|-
CAICGVYEQYF
TGTGCCATTTGCGGGGTCTACGAGCAGTACTTC
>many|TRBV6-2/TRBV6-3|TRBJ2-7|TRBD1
CASSKGTGGSYEQYF
TGTGCCAGCAGTAAAGGGACAGGGGGATCCTACGAGCAGTACTTC
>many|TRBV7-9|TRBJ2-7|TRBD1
CASSYPDRGWGEQYF
TGTGCCAGCAGCTACCCGGACAGGGGATGGGGCGAGCAGTACTTC
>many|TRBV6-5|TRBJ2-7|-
CASSYKWQYYEQYF
TGTGCCAGCAGTTACAAGTGGCAGTACTACGAGCAGTACTTC
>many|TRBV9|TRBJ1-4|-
CASSPSTAYNEKLFF
TGTGCCAGCAGCCCCTCGACAGCCTATAATGAAAAACTGTTTTTT
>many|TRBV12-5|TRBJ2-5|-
CASGLTPISETQYF
TGTGCTAGTGGTTTGACGCCTATAAGCGAGACCCAGTACTTC
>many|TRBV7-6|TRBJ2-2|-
CASSILGGGTGELFF
TGTGCCAGCAGCATCTTGGGGGGAGGAACCGGGGAGCTGTTTTTT
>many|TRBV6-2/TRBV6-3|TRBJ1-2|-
CASRKRTENYGYTF
TGTGCCAGCAGGAAACGGACGGAAAATTATGGCTACACCTTC
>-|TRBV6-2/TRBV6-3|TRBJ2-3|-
CASSYSFQAWDTQYF
TGTGCCAGCAGTTACTCGTTCCAAGCCTGGGATACGCAGTATTTT
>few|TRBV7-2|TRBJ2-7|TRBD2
CASSSGTTAYEQYF
TGTGCCAGCAGCTCCGGGACTACCGCCTACGAGCAGTACTTC
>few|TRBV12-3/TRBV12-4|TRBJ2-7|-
CASSSLGEQYF
TGTGCCAGCAGTTCACTAGGGGAGCAGTACTTC
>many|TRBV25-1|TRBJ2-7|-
CASSEFLGEGRDEQYF
TGTGCCAGCAGTGAGTTTCTGGGTGAAGGTAGGGACGAGCAGTACTTC
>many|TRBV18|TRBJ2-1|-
CASSPSDPQGGNEQFF
TGTGCCAGCTCACCTTCAGACCCGCAGGGGGGGAATGAGCAGTTCTTC
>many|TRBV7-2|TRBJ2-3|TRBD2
CASSLWASGIDTQYF
TGTGCCAGCAGCTTATGGGCTAGCGGAATAGATACGCAGTATTTT
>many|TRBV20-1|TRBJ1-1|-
CSASDGGQGTEAFF
TGCAGTGCTAGCGACGGGGGGCAGGGCACTGAAGCTTTCTTT
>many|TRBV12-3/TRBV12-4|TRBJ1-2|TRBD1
CASSLAFGQDSSGYTF
TGTGCCAGCAGTTTAGCCTTCGGACAGGACTCTTCGGGCTACACCTTC
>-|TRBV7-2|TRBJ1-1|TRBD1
CASTTQGGTEAFF
TGTGCCAGCACCACCCAGGGGGGAACTGAAGCTTTCTTT
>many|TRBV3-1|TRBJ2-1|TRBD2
CASSSTGGWAYNEQFF
TGTGCCAGCAGCTCTACGGGAGGTTGGGCCTACAATGAGCAGTTCTTC
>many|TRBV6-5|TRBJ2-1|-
CASSYVWPPYNEQFF
TGTGCCAGCAGTTACGTCTGGCCTCCCTACAATGAGCAGTTCTTC
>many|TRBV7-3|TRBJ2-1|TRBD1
CASSLSRQGVNEQFF
TGTGCCAGCAGCTTATCGAGACAGGGAGTCAATGAGCAGTTCTTC
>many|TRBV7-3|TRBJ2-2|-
CASSWDGPTSELFF
TGTGCCAGCAGCTGGGACGGACCCACGTCGGAGCTGTTTTTT
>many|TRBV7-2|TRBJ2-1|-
CASSFTSASYNEQFF
TGTGCCAGCAGCTTTACGTCAGCCTCCTACAATGAGCAGTTCTTC
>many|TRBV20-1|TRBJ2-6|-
CSARDRGSLGANVLTF
TGCAGTGCTAGGGATAGGGGCAGCTTGGGGGCCAACGTCCTGACTTTC
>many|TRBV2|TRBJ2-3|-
CASSMTRASRDTQYF
TGTGCCAGCAGCATGACTAGAGCTTCACGCGATACGCAGTATTTT
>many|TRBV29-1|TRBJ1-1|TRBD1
CSVEGPGTGGRAFF
TGCAGCGTTGAAGGTCCCGGGACAGGGGGCCGGGCTTTCTTT
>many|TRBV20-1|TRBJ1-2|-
CSASRQGGGYTF
TGCAGTGCTAGCAGGCAGGGTGGCGGCTACACCTTC
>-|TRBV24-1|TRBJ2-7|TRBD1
CATIVRTGNSYEQYF
TGTGCCACCATTGTTAGGACAGGGAACTCCTACGAGCAGTACTTC
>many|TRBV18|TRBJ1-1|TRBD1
CASSPPRDRKNTEAFF
TGTGCCAGCTCACCACCCCGGGACAGGAAGAACACTGAAGCTTTCTTT
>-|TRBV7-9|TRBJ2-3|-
CASSPTADTQYF
TGTGCCAGCAGCCCGACAGCCGATACGCAGTATTTT
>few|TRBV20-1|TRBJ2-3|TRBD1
CSASGTDNTDTQYF
TGCAGTGCTAGCGGGACAGATAACACAGATACGCAGTATTTT
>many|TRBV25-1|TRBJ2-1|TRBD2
CASSSTAAGGPFF
TGTGCCAGCAGTTCAACGGCAGCGGGAGGGCCGTTCTTC
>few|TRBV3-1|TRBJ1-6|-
CASSQDVLGRNSPLHF
TGTGCCAGCAGCCAAGATGTTCTGGGGCGTAATTCACCCCTCCACTTT
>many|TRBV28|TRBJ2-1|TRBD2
CASSLTPGLAGRNEQFF
TGTGCCAGCAGTCTGACTCCGGGACTAGCGGGGAGAAATGAGCAGTTCTTC
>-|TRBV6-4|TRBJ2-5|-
CASSKDGSGTQYF
TGTGCCAGCAGCAAGGACGGCTCGGGGACCCAGTACTTC
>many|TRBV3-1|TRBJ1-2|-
CASSQDSAFGYTF
TGTGCCAGCAGCCAAGATAGTGCTTTTGGCTACACCTTC
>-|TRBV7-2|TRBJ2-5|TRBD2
CASSPSGLAEETQYF
TGTGCCAGCAGCCCATCGGGACTAGCGGAAGAGACCCAGTACTTC
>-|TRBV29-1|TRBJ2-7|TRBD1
CSVAHRTGRAYEQYF
TGCAGCGTCGCACATCGGACAGGTAGGGCCTACGAGCAGTACTTC
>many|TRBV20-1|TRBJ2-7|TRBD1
CSAPRGTGDEQYF
TGCAGTGCTCCACGCGGGACAGGGGACGAGCAGTACTTC
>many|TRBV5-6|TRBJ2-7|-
CASSPPGTTYEQYF
TGTGCCAGCAGCCCCCCCGGGACAACCTACGAGCAGTACTTC
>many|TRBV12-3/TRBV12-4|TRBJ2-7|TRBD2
CASSFKSSGPYEQYF
TGTGCCAGCAGTTTCAAGTCTAGCGGCCCCTACGAGCAGTACTTC
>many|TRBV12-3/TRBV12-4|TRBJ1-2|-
CASNLGVGYGYTF
TGTGCCAGCAACCTGGGGGTTGGCTATGGCTACACCTTC
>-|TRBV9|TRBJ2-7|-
CASSVGISADEQYF
TGTGCCAGCAGCGTCGGGATCTCAGCAGACGAGCAGTACTTC
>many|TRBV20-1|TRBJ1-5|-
CSASPSHNQPQHF
TGCAGTGCTAGCCCCAGCCACAATCAGCCCCAGCATTTT
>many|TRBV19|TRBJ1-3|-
CASSTIQSSGNTIYF
TGTGCCAGTAGCACGATTCAGAGCTCTGGAAACACCATATATTTT
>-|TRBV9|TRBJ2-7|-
CASSVAGRPYEQYF
TGTGCCAGCAGCGTAGCGGGCAGGCCCTACGAGCAGTACTTC
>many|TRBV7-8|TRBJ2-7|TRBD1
CASSEGQGPSYEQYF
TGTGCCAGCAGCGAGGGACAGGGACCGTCCTACGAGCAGTACTTC
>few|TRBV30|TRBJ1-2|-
CACDPVARMYGYTF
TGTGCCTGTGATCCTGTAGCCCGCATGTATGGCTACACCTTC
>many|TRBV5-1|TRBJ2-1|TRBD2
CASSPSLAGGVEQFF
TGCGCCAGCAGCCCGAGCCTAGCGGGAGGAGTTGAGCAGTTCTTC
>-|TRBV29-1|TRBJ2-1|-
CSVASSVHNEQFF
TGCAGCGTTGCGTCTAGCGTCCACAATGAGCAGTTCTTC